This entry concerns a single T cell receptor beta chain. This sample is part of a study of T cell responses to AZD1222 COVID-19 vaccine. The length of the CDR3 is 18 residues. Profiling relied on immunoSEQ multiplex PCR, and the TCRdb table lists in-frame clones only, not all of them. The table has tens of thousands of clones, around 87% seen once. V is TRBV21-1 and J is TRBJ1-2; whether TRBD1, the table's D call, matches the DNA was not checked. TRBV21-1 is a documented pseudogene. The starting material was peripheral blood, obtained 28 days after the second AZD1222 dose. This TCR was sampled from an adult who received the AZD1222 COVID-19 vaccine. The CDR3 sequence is CASSRDDKGQEEDYGYTF. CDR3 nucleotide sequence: TGTGCCAGCAGCAGGGATGATAAGGGACAGGAGGAAGACTATGGCTACACCTTC.